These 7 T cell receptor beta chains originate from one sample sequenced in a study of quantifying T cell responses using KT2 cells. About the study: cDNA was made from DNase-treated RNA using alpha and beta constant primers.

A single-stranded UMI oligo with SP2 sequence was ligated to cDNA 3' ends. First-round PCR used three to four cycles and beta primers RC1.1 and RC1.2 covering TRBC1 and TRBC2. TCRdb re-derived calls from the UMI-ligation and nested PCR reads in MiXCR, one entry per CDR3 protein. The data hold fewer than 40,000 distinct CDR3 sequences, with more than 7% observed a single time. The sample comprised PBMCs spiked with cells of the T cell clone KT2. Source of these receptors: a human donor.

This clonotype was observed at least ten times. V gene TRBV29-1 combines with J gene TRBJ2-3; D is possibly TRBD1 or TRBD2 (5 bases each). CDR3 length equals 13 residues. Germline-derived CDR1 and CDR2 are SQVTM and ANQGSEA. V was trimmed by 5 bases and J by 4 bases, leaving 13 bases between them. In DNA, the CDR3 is TGCAGCGTTTCATTGAGGGGCCCAGATACGCAGTATTTT. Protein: CSVSLRGPDTQYF.

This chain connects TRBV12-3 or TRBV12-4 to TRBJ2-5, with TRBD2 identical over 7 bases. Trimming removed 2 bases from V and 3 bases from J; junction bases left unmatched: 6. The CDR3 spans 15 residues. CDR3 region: CASSLLAGVEETQYF. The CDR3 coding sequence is TGTGCCAGCAGTTTACTCGCGGGAGTGGAAGAGACCCAGTACTTC.

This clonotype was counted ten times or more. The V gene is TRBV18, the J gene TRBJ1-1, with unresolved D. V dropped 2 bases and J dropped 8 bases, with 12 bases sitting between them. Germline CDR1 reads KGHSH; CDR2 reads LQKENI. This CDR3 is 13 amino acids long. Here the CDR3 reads CASSPVREAEAFF. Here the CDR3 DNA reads TGTGCCAGCTCACCAGTTAGAGAGGCCGAAGCTTTCTTT.

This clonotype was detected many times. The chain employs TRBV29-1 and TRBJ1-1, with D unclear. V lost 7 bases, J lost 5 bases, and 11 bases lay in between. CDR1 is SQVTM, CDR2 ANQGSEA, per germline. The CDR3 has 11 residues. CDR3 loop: CSGRGLTEAFF. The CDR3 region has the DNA TGCAGCGGCCGGGGATTGACTGAAGCTTTCTTT.

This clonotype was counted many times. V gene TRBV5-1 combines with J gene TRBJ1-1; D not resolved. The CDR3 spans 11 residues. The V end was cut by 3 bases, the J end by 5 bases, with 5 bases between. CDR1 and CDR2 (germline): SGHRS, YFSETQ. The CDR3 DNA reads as TGCGCCAGCAGCTCTACTACTGAAGCTTTCTTT. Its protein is CASSSTTEAFF.

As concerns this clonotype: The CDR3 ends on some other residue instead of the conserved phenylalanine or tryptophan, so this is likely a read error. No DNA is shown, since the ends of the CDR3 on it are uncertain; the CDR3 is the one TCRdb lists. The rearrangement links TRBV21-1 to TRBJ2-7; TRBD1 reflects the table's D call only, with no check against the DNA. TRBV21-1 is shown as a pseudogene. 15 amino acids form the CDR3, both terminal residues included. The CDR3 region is CASISEGGTGYEQYL.

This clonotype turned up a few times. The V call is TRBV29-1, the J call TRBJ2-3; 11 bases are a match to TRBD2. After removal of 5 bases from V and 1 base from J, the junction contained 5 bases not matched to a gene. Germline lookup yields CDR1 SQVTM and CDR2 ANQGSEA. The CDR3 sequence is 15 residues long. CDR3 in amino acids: CSVLLAGGRTDTQYF. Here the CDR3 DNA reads TGCAGCGTTTTGCTAGCGGGAGGTCGCACAGATACGCAGTATTTT.